The clone carrying this T cell receptor (beta chain) showed up just once. The sample carries other DNA sequences with the same CDR3. This record comes from a study of blood T cell repertoires in COVID-19. Study-wide context: Samples taken during acute and convalescent COVID-19 were collected in the United States, Italy and Spain. In each case, the material was cDNA or gDNA derived from T cells, B-cell-depleted T cells, or PBMCs.

In the original analysis: The authors estimated nucleated cell counts from reference gene primer amplification. TCRdb's table, derived via immunoSEQ multiplex PCR, lists solely in-frame clones and lacks some. That table is the source of V, J and clone size, and D and trimming were worked out from the DNA. The sample consists of 300,000 to 350,000 clones, roughly 90% of them appearing once. Germline CDR1 and CDR2: KGHSH and LQKENI. The J segment lost 4 bases and the V segment lost 3 bases, leaving 4 bases of the junction unmatched. The CDR3 length is 15 residues. Enrolment of Seattle patients took place during active infection, and they were followed longitudinally.

This sequence was found in a woman in her fifties or sixties with COVID-19, enrolled during active disease. The material sequenced was peripheral blood. V gene TRBV18 combines with J gene TRBJ1-3, with 9 bases aligning to TRBD1. The CDR3 is CASSPRDRAGNTIYF. CDR3 DNA sequence: TGTGCCAGCTCACCTCGGGACAGGGCAGGAAACACCATATATTTT.